One T cell receptor (beta chain) is described in this entry. The antigen is unknown. The CDR3 runs to 12 residues. With 4 bases removed from V and 7 bases from J, the gap between germline ends came to 7 bases. The V gene's germline CDR1 is MGHDK and CDR2 SYGVNS. The data were taken from a study of shared clonotypes between healthy human individuals. Libraries were prepared by immunoSEQ multiplex PCR; TCRdb keeps only in-frame clonotypes and omits some of them. The sample gives fewer than 1.8 million clones, roughly 98.5% of which show up once; 0.36% is in the top ten. Study observations and caveats: On the whole, naive subsets had larger estimated richness than memory subsets had.

Sequenced material: naive CD4+ T cells sorted from blood. Subset meaning: CD45RA+ positively selected. This receptor was obtained from a young man in good health. This chain connects TRBV25-1 to TRBJ1-4, with D unclear. Here the CDR3 DNA reads TGTGCCAGCAGTGCAAGAACTGAAAAACTGTTTTTT. Encoded protein: CASSARTEKLFF.